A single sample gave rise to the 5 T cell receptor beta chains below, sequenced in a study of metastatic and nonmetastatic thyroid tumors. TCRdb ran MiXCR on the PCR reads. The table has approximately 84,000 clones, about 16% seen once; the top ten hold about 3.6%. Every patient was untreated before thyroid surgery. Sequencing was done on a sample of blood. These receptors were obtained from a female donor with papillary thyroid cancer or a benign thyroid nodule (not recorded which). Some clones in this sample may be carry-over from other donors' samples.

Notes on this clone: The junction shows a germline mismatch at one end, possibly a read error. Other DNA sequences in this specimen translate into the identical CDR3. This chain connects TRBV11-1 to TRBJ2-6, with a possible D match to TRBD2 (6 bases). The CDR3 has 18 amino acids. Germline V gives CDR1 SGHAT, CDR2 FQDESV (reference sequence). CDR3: CASSLYPGWDSGANVLTF. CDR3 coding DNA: TGTGCCAGCAGCTTATACCCAGGGTGGGACTCTGGTGCCAACGTCCTGACTTTC. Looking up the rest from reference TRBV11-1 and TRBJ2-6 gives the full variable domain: EAEVAQSPRYKITEKSQAVAFWCDPISGHATLYWYRQILGQGPELLVQFQDESVVDDSQLPKDRFSAERLKGVDSTLKIQPAELGDSAMYLCASSLYPGWDSGANVLTFGAGSRLTVL.

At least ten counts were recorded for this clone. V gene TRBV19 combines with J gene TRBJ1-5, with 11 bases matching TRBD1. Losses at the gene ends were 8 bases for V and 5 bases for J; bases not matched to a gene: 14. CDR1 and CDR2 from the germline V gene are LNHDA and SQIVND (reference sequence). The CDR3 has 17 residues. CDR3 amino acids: CASRFFGQGAPDQPQHF. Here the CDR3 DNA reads TGTGCCAGTCGGTTCTTTGGACAGGGGGCGCCCGATCAGCCCCAGCATTTT.

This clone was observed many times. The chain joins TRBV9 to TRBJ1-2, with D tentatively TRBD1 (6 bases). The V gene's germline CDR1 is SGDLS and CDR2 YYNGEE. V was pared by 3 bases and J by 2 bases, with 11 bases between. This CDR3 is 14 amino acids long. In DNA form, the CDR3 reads TGTGCCAGCAGCGCGACAGGAACGAACTATGGCTACACCTTC. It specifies CASSATGTNYGYTF.

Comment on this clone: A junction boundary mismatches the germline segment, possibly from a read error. The CDR3 sequence: CTSSQGPKRAGQNEQFF. The CDR3 coding sequence is TGCACCAGCAGCCAGGGGCCGAAGCGCGCGGGGCAGAATGAGCAGTTCTTC. The chain couples TRBV27 to TRBJ2-1; TRBD1 or TRBD2 may be the D gene (6 bases each). This CDR3 is built from 17 residues. Germline loops: CDR1 MNHEY, CDR2 SMNVEV (reference sequence).

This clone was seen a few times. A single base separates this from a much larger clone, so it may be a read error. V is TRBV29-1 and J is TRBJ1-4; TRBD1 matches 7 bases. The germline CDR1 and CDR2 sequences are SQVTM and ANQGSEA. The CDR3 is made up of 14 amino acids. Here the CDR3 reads CSVLDRDTNQKLFF. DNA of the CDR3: TGCAGCGTGCTCGACAGGGATACTAATCAAAAACTGTTTTTT.